These 27 T cell receptor beta chains came from one sample sequenced in a study of regulatory T cells in long-lasting Graves disease (dated by TCRdb to about 2021). Library construction relied on multiplex PCR. This sample was sequenced with an Illumina HiSeq 4000. iRepertoire HTBI primers and Arm-PCR amplification of CDR3 regions were used to construct TCR beta libraries. TCRdb reanalyzed the raw reads on its own, using fastp at Q25 for trimming and MiXCR for clone calling, and kept in-frame beta chains. When rows share a CDR3 protein, they turn into one entry using the most common DNA and genes. The sample includes a few hundred thousand distinct CDR3 sequences, with 23% observed a single time. The ten largest make up about a quarter of the sample. In the paper's terms, the time point label means: persistent/refractory GD, antithyroid drugs over 5 years with positive TRAb. For both TCR sequencing and RNA sequencing, RNA was extracted from PBMCs in TRIzol.

Sequenced material: peripheral blood mononuclear cells (PBMCs), taken when the disease was refractory, from a patient treated with antithyroid drugs. All receptors derive from a female donor with Graves disease.

This rearrangement joins TRBV2 to TRBJ2-1, with TRBD2 matching 12 bases. This CDR3 has 14 residues. Trimming removed 4 bases from V and 9 bases from J; junction bases left unmatched: 4. CDR1 and CDR2 (germline): SNHLY, FYNNEI. The CDR3 sequence: CASSVTSGGGEQFF. The CDR3 region has the DNA TGTGCCAGCAGTGTGACTAGCGGGGGCGGTGAGCAGTTCTTC.

The rearrangement joins TRBV10-3 to TRBJ2-7, with 7 positions matching TRBD1. Trimming at V came to 6 bases and at J to 4 bases, leaving 3 bases not matched to a gene. Germline V gene sequence: CDR1 ENHRY, CDR2 SYGVKD. The CDR3 runs 12 residues. CDR3 amino acids: CAIRGQTYEQYF. The CDR3 nucleotides are TGTGCCATCAGGGGACAGACATACGAGCAGTACTTC.

The chain recombines TRBV20-1 with TRBJ2-7, with 12 bases that match TRBD2. The germline CDR1 and CDR2 sequences are DFQATT and SNEGSKA (reference sequence). CDR3 length: 18 residues. The V and J ends lost 6 bases and 0 bases, in that order; junction bases with no gene match: 15. The CDR3 bases are TGCAGTGCCAACCAACTCTCTAGCGGGAGGGCCTACTCCTACGAGCAGTACTTC. Translated: CSANQLSSGRAYSYEQYF.

This clonotype came up many times. The rearrangement uses TRBV7-2 and TRBJ1-4, with a tentative D call TRBD1 (5 bases). Trimming took off 1 base at V and 8 bases at J, with 14 bases between the two ends. Germline V lookup: CDR1 SGHTA, CDR2 FQGNSA. The CDR3 is 15 amino acids. The CDR3 DNA reads as TGTGCCAGCAGCTTAGTCTGGGGGGTTGGCGAAAAACTGTTTTTT. Residues: CASSLVWGVGEKLFF.

The rearrangement uses TRBV5-1 and TRBJ2-3; 10 nucleotides agree with TRBD2. Looked up from germline, CDR1 is SGHRS and CDR2 is YFSETQ. This CDR3 contains 18 residues. The V segment lost 0 bases and the J segment 2 bases; nucleotides outside the gene matches: 9. CDR3 nucleotide sequence: TGCGCCAGCAGCTTGGCACCAATTAGCGGGAGGACCACAGATACGCAGTATTTT. Its protein is CASSLAPISGRTTDTQYF.

The sample holds many counts of this clonotype. The genes are TRBV28 and TRBJ1-2; D is possibly TRBD1 (6 bases). Germline V gene lookup returns CDR1 MDHEN and CDR2 SYDVKM. The CDR3 runs to 16 residues. The V end was cut by 2 bases, the J end by 4 bases, with 17 bases between. Here the CDR3 reads CASSLIGGQGAYGYTF. The CDR3 DNA reads as TGTGCCAGCAGTTTAATAGGGGGGCAAGGGGCCTATGGCTACACCTTC.

This clonotype appeared a few times. This chain links TRBV5-1 with TRBJ1-5, with 7 nucleotides matching TRBD1. The CDR3 spans 15 residues. V was pared by 2 bases and J by 7 bases, with 9 bases of the junction left unmatched. Germline CDR1 reads SGHRS; CDR2 reads YFSETQ. This CDR3 reads CASSFRDSHVQPQHF. The CDR3 DNA follows: TGCGCCAGCAGCTTCCGGGACAGCCATGTCCAGCCCCAGCATTTT.

This clonotype has ten or more counts. The chain joins TRBV6-1 to TRBJ2-6, with TRBD1 matching 7 bases. J lost 2 bases, V lost 8 bases, and 6 bases had no gene match. The CDR3 is 15 amino acids. The germline CDR1 and CDR2 sequences are MNHNS and SASEGT. The CDR3 reads CASSDQGAGANVLTF. The CDR3 region has the DNA TGTGCCAGCTCCGACCAGGGGGCTGGGGCCAACGTCCTGACTTTC.

J is TRBJ2-6 and V is TRBV7-2; D gene unclear. The CDR3 is 16 residues long. Trimming cost V 1 base and J 0 bases, with 7 bases left between them. The V gene's germline CDR1 is SGHTA and CDR2 FQGNSA. The CDR3 region has the DNA TGTGCCAGCAGCTTAGATCCGTCCTCTGGGGCCAACGTCCTGACTTTC. The encoded protein is CASSLDPSSGANVLTF.

This clonotype has more than one count but fewer than ten. This sequence joins TRBV6-1 and TRBJ2-7; 10 bases agree with TRBD2. V was pared by 8 bases and J by 6 bases, with 7 bases of the junction left unmatched. The CDR3 runs 13 residues. The germline CDR1 and CDR2 sequences are MNHNS and SASEGT. CDR3 amino acids: CASVLAGVPEQYF. The CDR3 coding sequence is TGTGCCAGCGTTCTAGCGGGGGTGCCCGAGCAGTACTTC.

This clonotype was picked up a small number of times. V usage is TRBV20-1 and J usage is TRBJ2-1; no clear D. The CDR3 extends over 14 amino acids. Germline CDR1 is DFQATT and CDR2 is SNEGSKA (reference sequence). V dropped 0 bases and J dropped 5 bases, with 11 bases sitting between them. The CDR3 is CSAREAPVNNEQFF. For the CDR3, the DNA is TGCAGTGCTAGAGAAGCGCCAGTTAACAATGAGCAGTTCTTC.

The chain has TRBV20-1 and TRBJ2-7, with no clear D. The CDR3 length is 12 residues. The V and J ends lost 6 bases and 1 base respectively, with 10 bases between them. Germline assignment: CDR1 DFQATT and CDR2 SNEGSKA (reference sequence). CDR3 DNA sequence: TGCAGTGCCACGAGCGAGTCCTACGAGCAGTACTTC. It codes for CSATSESYEQYF.

Ten or more counts support this clonotype. V gene TRBV3-1 combines with J gene TRBJ1-1, with D unclear. The CDR3 is 14 amino acids. CDR1 is LGHDT, CDR2 YNNKEL, per germline (reference sequence). Trimming removed 1 base from V and 4 bases from J, with 10 bases in between. CDR3 sequence (DNA): TGTGCCAGCAGCCAAGTCGGAAGGCCCACTGAAGCTTTCTTT. Residues: CASSQVGRPTEAFF. Full variable domain (missing parts from reference TRBV3-1 and TRBJ1-1): DTAVSQTPKYLVTQMGNDKSIKCEQNLGHDTMYWYKQDSKKFLKIMFSYNNKELIINETVPNRFSPKSPDKAHLNLHINSLELGDSAVYFCASSQVGRPTEAFFGQGTRLTVV.

A few counts support this clonotype. The chain employs TRBV2 and TRBJ1-5, with 11 bases that match TRBD1. Germline-derived CDR1 and CDR2 are SNHLY and FYNNEI. The CDR3 is made up of 20 amino acids. V lost 3 bases and J lost 0; bases outside the gene matches: 13. CDR3 sequence: CASSESSGQGVSNSNQPQHF. CDR3 nucleotides: TGTGCCAGCAGTGAGTCATCGGGACAGGGGGTTAGTAATAGCAATCAGCCCCAGCATTTT.

The sample holds a few counts of this clonotype. This chain uses TRBV6-2 or TRBV6-3 with TRBJ2-1, with 11 nucleotides matching TRBD2. The germline V gene has CDR1 MNHEY and CDR2 SVGEGT. The CDR3 extends over 16 amino acids. V lost 4 bases, J lost 6 bases, and 8 bases stayed unmatched. The CDR3 here is CASSSIAGGPSNEQFF. Here the CDR3 DNA reads TGTGCCAGCAGTTCTATAGCGGGAGGGCCTTCCAATGAGCAGTTCTTC.

There are a few counts of this clonotype. DNA for the CDR3: TGCGCCAGCAGTGAGCTCGGGGGACTAGGGGTACACGAGCAGTACTTC. Protein sequence: CASSELGGLGVHEQYF. The chain recombines TRBV10-2 with TRBJ2-7; 8 bases are shared with TRBD2. The CDR3 has 16 amino acids. V lost 2 bases and J lost 5; bases outside the gene matches: 11. Germline CDR1 reads WSHSY; CDR2 reads SAAADI.

J is TRBJ1-1 and V is TRBV7-2; 7 nucleotides agree with TRBD1. V lost 5 bases and J lost 6; bases outside the gene matches: 12. Per the germline V gene, CDR1 is SGHTA and CDR2 is FQGNSA. This CDR3 spans 15 amino acids. The CDR3 DNA reads as TGTGCCAGCAGCCTGACAGGGTTGACGGCCCCTGAAGCTTTCTTT. Translating gives CASSLTGLTAPEAFF.

The chain combines TRBV20-1 with TRBJ2-7; perhaps D is TRBD1 or TRBD2 (5 bases each). The CDR3 contains 15 residues. The V end was cut by 4 bases, the J end by 5 bases, with 21 bases between. Germline assignment: CDR1 DFQATT and CDR2 SNEGSKA (reference sequence). The CDR3 coding sequence is TGCAGTGCTATAATGCCGGGACCGGGTCTCAACGAGCAGTACTTC. As protein: CSAIMPGPGLNEQYF.

V gene TRBV4-2 combines with J gene TRBJ1-1, with D possibly being TRBD1 (5 bases). This CDR3 spans 15 amino acids. From germline, CDR1 is LGHNA and CDR2 YNFKEQ. V was trimmed by 0 bases and J by 0 bases, leaving 8 bases between them. CDR3 in DNA: TGTGCCAGCAGCCAAGATCAGGGTTTGAACACTGAAGCTTTCTTT. Protein sequence: CASSQDQGLNTEAFF.

This clonotype was detected many times. This chain joins TRBV12-3 or TRBV12-4 and TRBJ2-5; no clear D gene. The CDR3 runs 13 residues. Trimming took 3 bases from V and 5 from J, leaving 10 bases between them. In nucleotides, the CDR3 is TGTGCCAGCAGTTTCTCCCAGCCGGAGACCCAGTACTTC. As protein: CASSFSQPETQYF.

In its sample, this clonotype was seen many times. This sequence joins TRBV11-2 and TRBJ2-5, with D perhaps TRBD2 (5 bases). Germline V lookup: CDR1 SGHAT, CDR2 FQNNGV. There are 16 residues in the CDR3. Trimming stripped 3 bases from V and 3 bases from J, with 17 bases between. The CDR3 is CASSLAPIAWKETQYF. The CDR3 DNA sequence: TGTGCCAGCAGCTTGGCCCCAATAGCGTGGAAAGAGACCCAGTACTTC.

This chain joins TRBV10-3 and TRBJ1-2; TRBD1 agrees at 7 bases. The germline CDR1 and CDR2 sequences are ENHRY and SYGVKD. Trimming at V came to 7 bases and at J to 0 bases, leaving 5 bases not matched to a gene. CDR3 length: 14 residues. In DNA form, the CDR3 reads TGTGCCATCAACGGACAGGCGGCTAACTATGGCTACACCTTC. Translation: CAINGQAANYGYTF.

This clonotype was counted ten times or more. The J gene is TRBJ2-5, the V gene TRBV6-2 or TRBV6-3, with D possibly TRBD1 on 8 matching bases. Looked up from germline, CDR1 is MNHEY and CDR2 is SVGEGT. Trimming took off 4 bases at V and 2 bases at J, with 17 bases between the two ends. This CDR3 spans 16 amino acids. Written as DNA, the CDR3 is TGTGCCAGCAGTTCTCGACAGGGGAGGGTACAAGAGACCCAGTACTTC. Protein sequence: CASSSRQGRVQETQYF.

Many counts were recorded for this clonotype. V gene TRBV9 combines with J gene TRBJ2-2; TRBD2 aligns across 15 bases. Germline CDR1 is SGDLS and CDR2 is YYNGEE. This CDR3 comprises 17 residues. The ends lost 5 bases at V and 3 bases at J; junction bases unmatched: 5. The CDR3 loop is CASRGTSGRRDTGELFF. The DNA for the CDR3 is TGTGCCAGCAGGGGGACTAGCGGGAGGAGGGACACCGGGGAGCTGTTTTTT.

This chain uses TRBV3-1 with TRBJ2-7; D may be TRBD2 (5 bases). CDR3 length equals 16 residues. Trimming left V 0 bases short and J 4 bases short, with 16 bases between. Germline V gene lookup returns CDR1 LGHDT and CDR2 YNNKEL (reference sequence). In DNA form, the CDR3 reads TGTGCCAGCAGCCAAGATCTCATAGCGAAGGGATACGAGCAGTACTTC. It yields the protein CASSQDLIAKGYEQYF.

The chain carries TRBV7-3 and TRBJ2-7, with a weak D call TRBD1 (5 bases). CDR1 and CDR2 (germline): SGHTA, FQGTGA. CDR3 length equals 12 residues. V lost 5 bases to trimming and J lost 6 bases, with 11 bases between them. The CDR3: CASSATGGEQYF. The CDR3 nucleotides are TGTGCCAGCAGCGCCACAGGTGGCGAGCAGTACTTC.

The table lists this clonotype with many counts. The rearrangement links TRBV20-1 to TRBJ2-7; 7 positions agree with TRBD2. CDR1 is DFQATT and CDR2 is SNEGSKA in the germline V gene (reference sequence). The CDR3 has 16 amino acids. J was trimmed by 8 bases and V by 5 bases; bases with no gene match: 21. The CDR3 loop is CSAGGESRELLYQQYF. The CDR3 DNA is TGCAGTGCTGGAGGCGAGTCGCGGGAGTTATTGTACCAGCAGTACTTC.